The clone carrying this TCR beta chain showed up just a few times. Its antigen remains unknown. The data stem from a study of Graves' ophthalmopathy and Graves' hyperthyroidism. Study details: If no ophthalmopathy appeared within 18 months of follow-up, hyperthyroidism was termed stable. General study results and limits: Also, most clonotypes expanded in the thyroid above 0.001 frequency appeared in blood. The study's model predicted ophthalmopathy progression at approximately 71% sensitivity and around 75% specificity.

The CDR3 consists of 15 residues. V shed 4 bases and J shed 2 bases, with 15 bases lying between them. CDR1 and CDR2 from the germline V gene are SGHTS and YDEGEE. Only newly diagnosed hyperthyroidism patients aged 18 to 65, with under 2 months' duration, were enrolled. Amplified material comprised TCR beta CDR3 regions derived from RNA transcripts. HTBI-primed RT-PCR formed the first round, and a multiplex PCR formed the second. TCRdb analysed the multiplex PCR reads with MiXCR anew, one entry per CDR3 protein. The sample gives 1 million to 1.3 million distinct CDR3 sequences, roughly 35% of which show up once; 11% is in the top ten.

This receptor was obtained from an adult man with Graves' hyperthyroidism. Sample: peripheral blood or thyroid tissue (not recorded which). The chain recombines TRBV5-8 with TRBJ2-5; no definite D call. The CDR3 reads CASSQDPTVQETQYF. CDR3 bases: TGTGCCAGCAGCCAAGACCCCACAGTACAAGAGACCCAGTACTTC.